This T cell receptor (beta chain) was retrieved from a study of blood T cell repertoires in COVID-19. Whole-study context: The origin of the acute and convalescent COVID-19 samples was the United States, Italy and Spain. The analysed material was cDNA or gDNA that came from T cells, B-cell-depleted T cells, or PBMCs.

In germline, CDR1 is LNHDA, CDR2 SQIVND (reference sequence). This CDR3 contains 14 residues. V was pared by 1 base and J by 3 bases, with 9 bases between. In the authors' methods: Estimation of nucleated cell counts was performed using reference gene primer amplification. Assay used: immunoSEQ multiplex PCR; TCRdb lists only in-frame clones, some missing. Clone size and V and J calls were adopted from that table, with D and trimming inferred from the DNA. The table has roughly 700,000 clones, approximately 90% seen once; the top ten hold under 0.3%. The source material was peripheral blood. V and J are TRBV19 and TRBJ1-2; TRBD1 is a possible D gene (5 bases). The TCR was taken from a woman in her late teens or twenties with acute or convalescent COVID-19. CDR3 loop: CASSIVAGDYGYTF. DNA of the CDR3: TGTGCCAGTAGTATAGTGGCGGGGGACTATGGCTACACCTTC.